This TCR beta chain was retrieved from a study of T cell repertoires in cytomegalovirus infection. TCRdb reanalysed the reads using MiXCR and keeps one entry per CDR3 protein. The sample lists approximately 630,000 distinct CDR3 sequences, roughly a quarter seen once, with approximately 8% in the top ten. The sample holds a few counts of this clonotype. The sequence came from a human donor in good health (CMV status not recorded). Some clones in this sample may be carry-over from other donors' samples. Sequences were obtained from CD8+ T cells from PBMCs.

As DNA, the CDR3 is TGTGCCAGCATCAACGGATACCATACTCAAGAGACCCAGTACTTC. Amino acids: CASINGYHTQETQYF. This chain connects TRBV6-2 or TRBV6-3 to TRBJ2-5; D gene ambiguous. Germline V CDR1 and CDR2: MNHEY, SVGEGT. The CDR3 consists of 15 residues. V was pared by 7 bases and J by 2 bases, with 17 bases between.